This T cell receptor (beta chain) was obtained from a study of tissue T cells after allogeneic stem cell transplantation. TCRbeta CDR3 was sequenced at survey depth with template counts. Clones were read by immunoSEQ multiplex PCR, and TCRdb kept only the in-frame ones, dropping some. The sample records thousands of clones, more than 25% being singletons. Study outcomes and limitations: Within patients, tissue anatomy strongly shaped TCR repertoire composition. In patients and mice, blood and spleen missed much of tissue repertoire. Few T cell clones were shared across patients, but motif clusters showed tissue-specific shared signatures.

Trimming pared 4 bases from V and 0 bases from J, leaving 10 bases between. The CDR3 totals 15 residues. The germline V gene encodes CDR1 KGHPV and CDR2 FQNQEV (reference sequence). Time point of the sample: mouse harvest day 14 after allogeneic transplant. The graft held 10^6 splenic CD5+ T cells and 10^7 T-cell-depleted bone marrow cells. A word on this clone: Its antigen is not known. Genes and germline are mouse. The observed sequence ends 1 residue before the CDR3 terminus, with the missing tail filled in from the germline J gene.

V is TRBV26 and J is TRBJ1-3, with D hard to call. This receptor was obtained from a female BALB/c mouse given C57BL/6 T cells with graft-versus-host disease after an allogeneic hematopoietic cell transplant. Sequenced input: skin. The part of the CDR3 DNA that was read is TGTGCCAGCAGTCCCCAGGTCAATTCTGGAAATACGCTCTAT. Protein sequence: CASSPQVNSGNTLY. The entire CDR3 reads CASSPQVNSGNTLYF. The complete variable domain, with remaining parts taken from reference TRBV26 and TRBJ1-3, reads NSKVIQTPRYLVKGQGQKAKMRCIPEKGHPVVFWYQQNKNNEFKFLINFQNQEVLQQIDMTEKRFSAECPSNSPCSLEIQSSEAGDSALYLCASSPQVNSGNTLYFGEGSRLIVV.